Shown below are 8 T cell receptor beta chains from a single sample sequenced in a study of T cell responses to AZD1222 COVID-19 vaccine. Sequencing was performed with immunoSEQ multiplex PCR; in TCRdb, only in-frame clones are kept and a portion is missing. The sample has roughly 150,000 clones, over 80% seen once. This sample comprised peripheral blood, obtained 28 days after the second AZD1222 dose. The receptor source for this set is an adult who received the AZD1222 COVID-19 vaccine.

The chain couples TRBV6-6 to TRBJ1-6, with a weak D call TRBD1 (6 bases). This CDR3 region has 15 residues. V lost 2 bases and J lost 7, with 12 bases in between. CDR1 is MNHNY, CDR2 SVGAGI, per germline (reference sequence). The CDR3 spells CASSYGQQENSPLHF. The CDR3 DNA is TGTGCCAGCAGTTACGGACAGCAAGAAAATTCACCCCTCCACTTT.

This chain joins TRBV28 and TRBJ2-1; 8 nucleotides line up with TRBD2. J lost 0 bases, V lost 7 bases, and 5 bases had no gene match. The germline gives CDR1 MDHEN, CDR2 SYDVKM. The CDR3 totals 15 residues. The CDR3: CASNAGGFSYNEQFF. CDR3 sequence (DNA): TGTGCCAGCAATGCGGGGGGCTTCTCCTACAATGAGCAGTTCTTC. The entire variable domain, with the rest obtained from reference TRBV28 and TRBJ2-1, is as follows: DVKVTQSSRYLVKRTGEKVFLECVQDMDHENMFWYRQDPGLGLRLIYFSYDVKMKEKGDIPEGYSVSREKKERFSLILESASTNQTSMYLCASNAGGFSYNEQFFGPGTRLTVL.

This chain links TRBV5-1 with TRBJ1-6, with 7 positions matching TRBD1. The CDR3 extends over 15 amino acids. Germline loops: CDR1 SGHRS, CDR2 YFSETQ. V shed 3 bases and J 10 bases; nucleotides not matched to a gene: 10. This CDR3 is CASSSGTASQSPLHF. The CDR3 DNA is TGCGCCAGCAGCTCCGGGACAGCTTCCCAGTCACCCCTCCACTTT.

The chain is built from TRBV7-2 and TRBJ2-7, with D uncertain. V gave up 5 bases and J gave up 1 base, with 15 bases separating them. The CDR3 has 15 amino acids. Germline CDR1 and CDR2: SGHTA and FQGNSA. The CDR3 is CASSRNAGPSYEQYF. The CDR3 DNA reads as TGTGCCAGCAGCCGCAATGCCGGGCCATCCTACGAGCAGTACTTC.

V usage is TRBV6-2 or TRBV6-3 and J usage is TRBJ1-6; D gene uncertain. The CDR3 runs to 18 residues. The V gene lost 2 bases and the J gene lost 0 bases, with 14 bases spanning the gap. Germline CDR1 and CDR2: MNHEY and SVGEGT. CDR3 residues: CASSYPPQAFSYNSPLHF. CDR3 DNA sequence: TGTGCCAGCAGTTACCCGCCCCAGGCCTTCTCCTATAATTCACCCCTCCACTTT.

This chain connects TRBV7-2 to TRBJ1-1, with D possibly matching TRBD1 (5 bases). V dropped 2 bases and J dropped 4 bases, with 11 bases sitting between them. CDR3 length: 14 amino acids. Germline V gene lookup returns CDR1 SGHTA and CDR2 FQGNSA. CDR3 sequence: CASSLIGTPTEAFF. In DNA, the CDR3 is TGTGCCAGCAGCTTAATAGGGACCCCCACTGAAGCTTTCTTT. The entire variable domain, with the rest obtained from reference TRBV7-2 and TRBJ1-1, is as follows: GAGVSQSPSNKVTEKGKDVELRCDPISGHTALYWYRQSLGQGLEFLIYFQGNSAPDKSGLPSDRFSAERTGGSVSTLTIQRTQQEDSAVYLCASSLIGTPTEAFFGQGTRLTVV.

The chain is built from TRBV19 and TRBJ1-3, with D perhaps matching TRBD1 (6 bases). Germline values: CDR1 LNHDA, CDR2 SQIVND (reference sequence). The ends were cut back, 11 bases at V and 0 bases at J, with 14 bases in the middle. The CDR3 has 14 amino acids. The CDR3 region has the DNA TGTGCCTGTGTAGGGGACAACTCTGGAAACACCATATATTTT. Translating gives CACVGDNSGNTIYF.

The rearrangement uses TRBV5-4 and TRBJ2-3; 12 bases are shared with TRBD2. V gave up 3 bases and J gave up 2 bases; unmatched junction bases: 4. This CDR3 comprises 16 residues. From germline, CDR1 is SGHNT and CDR2 YYREEE (reference sequence). The CDR3 DNA sequence: TGTGCCAGCAGCTACACTAGCGGGGGGCCCACAGATACGCAGTATTTT. Its translation is CASSYTSGGPTDTQYF.